One and the same sample provided the 22 T cell receptor beta chains below, sequenced in a study of blood T cell repertoires in COVID-19 (dated by TCRdb to about 2020). The library was obtained by the immunoSEQ multiplex PCR assay. In TCRdb, the immuneACCESS table is reduced to in-frame sequences with V and J assigned. These tables do not hold every clone; where another copy was compared, an unresolved V gene accounts for under half, and the others remain unexplained. In all, the sample holds 200,000 to 250,000 clones, and approximately 84% of those were seen once. Together, the top ten hold 2.9% of the sample. Sequencing was performed on peripheral blood. These receptors all come from a man between 45 and 60 years old who had recovered from COVID-19.

This chain uses TRBV5-1 with TRBJ1-1; D uncertain. Trimming took 2 bases from V and 1 from J, leaving 12 bases between them. The CDR3 consists of 15 residues. Germline lookup yields CDR1 SGHRS and CDR2 YFSETQ. Written as DNA, the CDR3 is TGCGCCAGCAGCTTCAGAGGATACCCGAACACTGAAGCTTTCTTT. Its protein product is CASSFRGYPNTEAFF.

This rearrangement joins TRBV24-1 to TRBJ2-7; TRBD1 agrees at 8 bases. The CDR3 totals 16 residues. J lost 5 bases, V lost 1 base, and 9 bases had no gene match. Germline V gene data show CDR1 as KGHDR and CDR2 as SFDVKD. CDR3 bases: TGTGCCACCAGTGATTTAAACGACAGGGGAGGTGACGAGCAGTACTTC. Translated, it gives CATSDLNDRGGDEQYF.

V and J are TRBV28 and TRBJ2-7; TRBD1 matches 10 bases. CDR1 is MDHEN and CDR2 is SYDVKM in the germline V gene. The CDR3 covers 14 residues. V was pared by 4 bases and J by 6 bases, with 6 bases of the junction left unmatched. The CDR3 DNA reads as TGTGCCAGCAGTTCAGACAGGGGGCTCGGCGAGCAGTACTTC. It encodes CASSSDRGLGEQYF.

The chain combines TRBV28 with TRBJ1-2; possible D gene TRBD1, 6 bases. Per the germline V gene, CDR1 is MDHEN and CDR2 is SYDVKM. Trimming removed 5 bases at V and 13 bases at J, with 17 bases between. The CDR3 sequence is 12 residues long. CDR3 loop: CASSGAGVVPTF. DNA of the CDR3: TGTGCCAGCAGTGGCGCAGGGGTTGTACCCACCTTC.

V is TRBV7-9 and J is TRBJ2-2; D might be TRBD1 (5 bases). V was clipped by 7 bases and J by 6 bases, with 15 bases between them. Germline CDR1 SEHNR, CDR2 FQNEAQ (reference sequence). The CDR3 runs to 14 residues. CDR3 sequence (DNA): TGTGCCAGCATCCCGAGCCAAGGGGCCGGGGAGCTGTTTTTT. Protein: CASIPSQGAGELFF.

The chain has TRBV2 and TRBJ1-5, with D unclear. Trimming took 7 bases from V and 2 from J, leaving 12 bases between them. The CDR3 has 14 amino acids. Germline V gives CDR1 SNHLY, CDR2 FYNNEI. In DNA, the CDR3 is TGTGCCAGCAAGAGGGCAGGTGGCAATCAGCCCCAGCATTTT. Encoded protein: CASKRAGGNQPQHF.

The V call is TRBV5-6, the J call TRBJ2-5; D may be TRBD1 (5 bases). V was trimmed by 3 bases and J by 2 bases, leaving 11 bases between them. CDR3 length: 14 residues. The germline V gene encodes CDR1 SGHDT and CDR2 YYEEEE. The CDR3 DNA sequence: TGTGCCAGCAGCTCTCTGACAGAGCAAGAGACCCAGTACTTC. Amino acids: CASSSLTEQETQYF.

The count of this clone is one. The rearrangement uses TRBV7-9 and TRBJ1-2; D is undetermined. Per the germline V gene, CDR1 is SEHNR and CDR2 is FQNEAQ (reference sequence). The CDR3 runs to 15 residues. Trimming cost V 3 bases and J 0 bases, with 11 bases left between them. The DNA of the CDR3 is TGTGCCAGCAGCTTTATGCAGGCAACTAACTATGGCTACACCTTC. This encodes CASSFMQATNYGYTF.

The chain carries TRBV3-1 (or the pseudogene TRBV3-2) and TRBJ2-1; TRBD2 aligns across 13 bases. With V trimmed by 6 bases and J by 7 bases, 6 bases remained unmatched. The CDR3 has 15 residues. Germline values: CDR1 LGHDT, CDR2 YNNKEL (reference sequence). The CDR3 spells CASRTLAGGLNEQFF. The CDR3 nucleotides are TGTGCCAGCAGAACACTAGCGGGAGGGCTTAATGAGCAGTTCTTC.

The V call is TRBV28, the J call TRBJ1-2; D is perhaps TRBD1 (5 bases). Germline V gene lookup returns CDR1 MDHEN and CDR2 SYDVKM. V was clipped by 2 bases and J by 3 bases, with 13 bases between them. The CDR3 has 15 amino acids. The CDR3 is CASSLVDRGDYGYTF. DNA of the CDR3: TGTGCCAGCAGTTTAGTAGACAGAGGAGACTATGGCTACACCTTC.

The chain combines TRBV2 with TRBJ2-1, with 9 positions matching TRBD2. The CDR3 runs to 13 residues. Trimming took 6 bases from V and 6 from J; bases not matched to a gene: 3. CDR1 is SNHLY and CDR2 is FYNNEI in the germline V gene. The CDR3 nucleotides read TGTGCCAGCAGGACGACTAGCGGCAATGAGCAGTTCTTC. The encoded protein is CASRTTSGNEQFF.

This clone has only one observation. The chain links TRBV7-9 to TRBJ2-5; tentatively, D is TRBD1 (6 bases). CDR1 and CDR2 from the germline V gene are SEHNR and FQNEAQ (reference sequence). CDR3 length: 12 residues. V lost 4 bases, J lost 7 bases, and 10 bases lay in between. CDR3 nucleotide sequence: TGTGCCAGCAGCTGGGACAAGGGGACCCAGTACTTC. It translates to CASSWDKGTQYF.

The chain has TRBV29-1 and TRBJ2-1; TRBD2 is a possible D gene (5 bases). V lost 4 bases and J lost 7, with 14 bases in between. Looked up from germline, CDR1 is SQVTM and CDR2 is ANQGSEA. CDR3 length equals 13 residues. As DNA, the CDR3 is TGCAGCGTTGCCAGACAACGGGATAATGAGCAGTTCTTC. This sequence encodes CSVARQRDNEQFF.

This clone was observed a few times. The V and J genes are TRBV7-2 and TRBJ2-7, with D possibly TRBD2 on 6 matching bases. Between the trimmed V and J ends, which lost 5 bases and 2 bases, there was a span of 13 bases. The CDR3 sequence is 14 residues long. CDR1 SGHTA and CDR2 FQGNSA come from the germline V gene. In nucleotides, the CDR3 is TGTGCCAGCAGCCCCCGGACTAACACCTACGAGCAGTACTTC. Translating gives CASSPRTNTYEQYF.

This clone has a single count. J is TRBJ1-2 and V is TRBV19; D uncertain. V was trimmed by 5 bases and J by 0 bases, leaving 7 bases between them. CDR1 LNHDA and CDR2 SQIVND come from the germline V gene (reference sequence). The CDR3 has 13 residues. The CDR3 sequence is CASSFGANYGYTF. The CDR3 DNA follows: TGTGCCAGTAGTTTTGGAGCTAACTATGGCTACACCTTC.

The chain couples TRBV14 to TRBJ2-1; TRBD2 matches at 7 bases. The CDR3 has 16 amino acids. V lost 3 bases, J lost 3 bases, and 8 bases stayed unmatched. Per germline, CDR1 SGHDN and CDR2 FVKESK. The CDR3 DNA reads TGTGCCAGCAGCCAGGGACTACTCGGCGGCTACAATGAGCAGTTCTTC. It encodes CASSQGLLGGYNEQFF.

This clone turned up a few times. V usage is TRBV13 and J usage is TRBJ2-2, with D possibly TRBD1 on 6 matching bases. Germline lookup yields CDR1 PRHDT and CDR2 FYEKMQ (reference sequence). The V end lost 5 bases, the J end lost 3 bases, and 16 bases lay between the germline ends. The CDR3 covers 16 residues. This CDR3 reads CASSTYRDEYTGELFF. The CDR3 nucleotides read TGTGCCAGCAGCACGTACAGGGACGAGTACACCGGGGAGCTGTTTTTT. Drawing the rest from reference TRBV13 and TRBJ2-2, the complete variable domain is AAGVIQSPRHLIKEKRETATLKCYPIPRHDTVYWYQQGPGQDPQFLISFYEKMQSDKGSIPDRFSAQQFSDYHSELNMSSLELGDSALYFCASSTYRDEYTGELFFGEGSRLTVL.

This rearrangement joins TRBV7-8 to TRBJ2-7; 14 positions match TRBD2. The V gene's germline CDR1 is SGHVS and CDR2 FQNEAQ. J lost 4 bases, V lost 6 bases, and 8 bases had no gene match. The CDR3 runs 16 residues. In DNA form, the CDR3 reads TGTGCCAGCAGTACGCCTGGACTAGCGGGAGGATACGAGCAGTACTTC. Its protein product is CASSTPGLAGGYEQYF.

The chain uses TRBV6-5 and TRBJ2-7; 10 nucleotides agree with TRBD2. CDR3 length: 14 amino acids. Germline V lookup: CDR1 MNHEY, CDR2 SVGAGI. Trimming took 7 bases from V and 7 from J; bases not matched to a gene: 10. The CDR3 bases are TGTGCCAGCAATCTTAGCGGGAGGCCCCTTGAGCAGTACTTC. It translates to CASNLSGRPLEQYF.

The CDR3 reads CASSPTRARGGELFF. The CDR3 DNA follows: TGTGCCAGCAGTCCTACGCGTGCCAGGGGCGGGGAGCTGTTTTTT. The chain employs TRBV9 and TRBJ2-2, with D perhaps matching TRBD1 (6 bases). The germline gives CDR1 SGDLS, CDR2 YYNGEE. The CDR3 has 15 amino acids. V was cut by 5 bases and J by 7 bases, with 18 bases left in between.

The chain is built from TRBV6-5 and TRBJ2-5; TRBD1 agrees at 7 bases. Germline V CDR1 and CDR2: MNHEY, SVGAGI. The CDR3 covers 14 residues. Trimming removed 6 bases from V and 4 bases from J; junction bases left unmatched: 8. The CDR3 DNA follows: TGTGCCAGCAGGGATCCGGGACAGACAGAGACCCAGTACTTC. Protein: CASRDPGQTETQYF.

The chain is built from TRBV5-1 and TRBJ2-7, with D perhaps TRBD2 (6 bases). Trimming took off 0 bases at V and 5 bases at J, with 15 bases between the two ends. This CDR3 is built from 15 residues. CDR1 SGHRS and CDR2 YFSETQ come from the germline V gene. CDR3 nucleotide sequence: TGCGCCAGCAGCTTGGGGTGGGGGGTTTCCCACGAGCAGTACTTC. Amino acids: CASSLGWGVSHEQYF.